This section outlines one T cell receptor (beta chain) sequence together with its context. Per the original methods: For nucleated cells, counts were estimated from reference gene primer amplification. Assay: immunoSEQ multiplex PCR; the TCRdb copy retains only in-frame clones and omits some. For V, J and clone size, that table is used; D and trimming come from the DNA. The top ten hold roughly 18% of the sample, which has tens of thousands of clones, approximately 81% seen once. This sample stems from a study of blood T cell repertoires in COVID-19. Study at large: Samples of COVID-19 (acute and convalescent) were obtained from the United States, Italy and Spain. PBMCs, B-cell-depleted T cells, or T cells provided the cDNA or gDNA that made up the material.

CDR3 length: 17 residues. Trimming took 3 bases from V and 0 from J; bases not matched to a gene: 7. Germline values: CDR1 LNHDA, CDR2 SQIVND (reference sequence). The sequenced material came from peripheral blood. The chain employs TRBV19 and TRBJ1-5, with 8 bases that match TRBD1. This receptor was taken from a woman in her fifties or sixties with acute or convalescent COVID-19. CDR3 sequence (DNA): TGTGCCAGTAGTATCGGACAGGGAGGATTTAGCAATCAGCCCCAGCATTTT. Protein product: CASSIGQGGFSNQPQHF. The whole variable domain, remainder taken from reference TRBV19 and TRBJ1-5, is DGGITQSPKYLFRKEGQNVTLSCEQNLNHDAMYWYRQDPGQGLRLIYYSQIVNDFQKGDIAEGYSVSREKKESFPLTVTSAQKNPTAFYLCASSIGQGGFSNQPQHFGDGTRLSIL.